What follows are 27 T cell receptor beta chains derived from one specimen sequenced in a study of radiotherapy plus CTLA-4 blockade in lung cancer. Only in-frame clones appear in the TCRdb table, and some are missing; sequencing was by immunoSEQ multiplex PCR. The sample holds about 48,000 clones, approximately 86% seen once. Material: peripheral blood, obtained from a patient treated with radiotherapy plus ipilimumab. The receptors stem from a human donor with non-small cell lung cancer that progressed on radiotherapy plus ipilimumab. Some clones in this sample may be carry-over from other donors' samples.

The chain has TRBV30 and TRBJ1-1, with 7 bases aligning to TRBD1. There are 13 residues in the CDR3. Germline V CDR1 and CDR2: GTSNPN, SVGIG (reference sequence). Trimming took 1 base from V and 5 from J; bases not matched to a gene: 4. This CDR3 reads CAWSEQGLTEAFF. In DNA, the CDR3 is TGTGCCTGGAGTGAACAGGGGCTTACTGAAGCTTTCTTT.

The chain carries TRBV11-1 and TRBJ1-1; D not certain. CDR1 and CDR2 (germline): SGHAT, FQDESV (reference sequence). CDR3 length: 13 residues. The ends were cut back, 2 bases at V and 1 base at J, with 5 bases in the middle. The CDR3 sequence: CASSLFWNTEAFF. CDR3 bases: TGTGCCAGCAGCTTATTCTGGAACACTGAAGCTTTCTTT.

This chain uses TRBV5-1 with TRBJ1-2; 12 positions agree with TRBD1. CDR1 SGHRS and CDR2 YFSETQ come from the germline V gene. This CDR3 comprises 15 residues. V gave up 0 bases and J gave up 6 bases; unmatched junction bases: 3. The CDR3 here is CASSLDGTGGNGYTF. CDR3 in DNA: TGCGCCAGCAGCTTGGATGGGACAGGGGGCAATGGCTACACCTTC.

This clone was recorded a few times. The DNA of the CDR3 is TGTGCCAGTCAACAGGGAGGGGTCACTGAAGCTTTCTTT. Its translation: CASQQGGVTEAFF. The chain joins TRBV6-5 to TRBJ1-1, with a weak D call TRBD1 (6 bases). The germline V and J ends were trimmed by 9 bases and 4 bases, with 15 bases remaining between them. The CDR3 covers 13 residues. Germline CDR1 reads MNHEY; CDR2 reads SVGAGI.

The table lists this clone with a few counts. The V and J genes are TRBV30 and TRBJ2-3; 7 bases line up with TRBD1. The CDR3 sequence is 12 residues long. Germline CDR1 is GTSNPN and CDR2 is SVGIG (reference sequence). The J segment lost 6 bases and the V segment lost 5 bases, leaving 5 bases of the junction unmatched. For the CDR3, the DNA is TGTGCCTGGGGGAAGGGGGCGGATACGCAGTATTTT. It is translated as CAWGKGADTQYF.

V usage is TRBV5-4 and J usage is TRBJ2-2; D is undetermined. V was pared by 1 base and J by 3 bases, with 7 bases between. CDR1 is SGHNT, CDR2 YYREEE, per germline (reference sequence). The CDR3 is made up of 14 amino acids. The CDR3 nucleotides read TGTGCCAGCAGCTTGTTACCAGACACCGGGGAGCTGTTTTTT. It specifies CASSLLPDTGELFF. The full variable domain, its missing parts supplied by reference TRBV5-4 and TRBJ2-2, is ETGVTQSPTHLIKTRGQQVTLRCSSQSGHNTVSWYQQALGQGPQFIFQYYREEENGRGNFPPRFSGLQFPNYSSELNVNALELDDSALYLCASSLLPDTGELFFGEGSRLTVL.

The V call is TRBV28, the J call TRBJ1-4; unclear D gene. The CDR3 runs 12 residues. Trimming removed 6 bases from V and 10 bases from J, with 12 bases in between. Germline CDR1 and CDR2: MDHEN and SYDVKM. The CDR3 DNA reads TGTGCCAGCAGGGGAGGAGATGGAAAACTGTTTTTT. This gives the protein CASRGGDGKLFF.

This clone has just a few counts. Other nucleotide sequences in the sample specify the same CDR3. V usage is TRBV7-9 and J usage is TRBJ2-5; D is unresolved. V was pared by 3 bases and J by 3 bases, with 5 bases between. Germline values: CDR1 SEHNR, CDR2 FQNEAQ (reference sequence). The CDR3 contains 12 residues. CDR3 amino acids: CASSFYKETQYF. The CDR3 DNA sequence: TGTGCCAGCAGCTTCTATAAAGAGACCCAGTACTTC.

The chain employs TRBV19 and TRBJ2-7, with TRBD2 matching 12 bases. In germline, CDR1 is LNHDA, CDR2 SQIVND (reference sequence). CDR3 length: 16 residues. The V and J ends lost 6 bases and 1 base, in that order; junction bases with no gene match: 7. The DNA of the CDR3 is TGTGCCAGTAGCATGAGACTAGCGGGAGATTCCTACGAGCAGTACTTC. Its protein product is CASSMRLAGDSYEQYF.

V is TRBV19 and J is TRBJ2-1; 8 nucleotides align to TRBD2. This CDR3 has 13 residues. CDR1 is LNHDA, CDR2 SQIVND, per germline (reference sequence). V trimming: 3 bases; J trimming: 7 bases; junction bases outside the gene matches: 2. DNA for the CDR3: TGTGCCAGTAGTATGGCTAGCGGGAATGAGCAGTTCTTC. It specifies CASSMASGNEQFF.

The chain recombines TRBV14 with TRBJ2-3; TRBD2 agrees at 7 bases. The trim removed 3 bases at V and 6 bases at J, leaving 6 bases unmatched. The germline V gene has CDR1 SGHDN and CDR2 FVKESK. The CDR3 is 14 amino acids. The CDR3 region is CASSHGGLEDTQYF. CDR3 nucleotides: TGTGCCAGCAGCCACGGGGGGTTGGAGGATACGCAGTATTTT. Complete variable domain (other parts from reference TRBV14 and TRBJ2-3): EAGVTQFPSHSVIEKGQTVTLRCDPISGHDNLYWYRRVMGKEIKFLLHFVKESKQDESGMPNNRFLAERTGGTYSTLKVQPAELEDSGVYFCASSHGGLEDTQYFGPGTRLTVL.

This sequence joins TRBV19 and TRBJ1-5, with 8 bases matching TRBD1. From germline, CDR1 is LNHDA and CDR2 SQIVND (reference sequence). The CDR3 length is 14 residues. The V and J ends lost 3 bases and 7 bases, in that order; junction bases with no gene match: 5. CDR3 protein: CASSISQGAQPQHF. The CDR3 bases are TGTGCCAGTAGTATCAGTCAGGGGGCCCAGCCCCAGCATTTT. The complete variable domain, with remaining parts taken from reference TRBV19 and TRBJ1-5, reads DGGITQSPKYLFRKEGQNVTLSCEQNLNHDAMYWYRQDPGQGLRLIYYSQIVNDFQKGDIAEGYSVSREKKESFPLTVTSAQKNPTAFYLCASSISQGAQPQHFGDGTRLSIL.

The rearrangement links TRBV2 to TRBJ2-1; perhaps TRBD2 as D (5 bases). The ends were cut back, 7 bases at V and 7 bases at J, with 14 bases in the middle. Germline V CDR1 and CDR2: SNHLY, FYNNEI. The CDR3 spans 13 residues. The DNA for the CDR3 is TGTGCCAGCAATGGTAATACGGGGAATGAGCAGTTCTTC. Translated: CASNGNTGNEQFF.

Written as DNA, the CDR3 is TGTGCCAGCAGTCCGACCTCCGCGGGACGGAGTGATTCACCCCTCCACTTT. Its translation is CASSPTSAGRSDSPLHF. The gene calls are TRBV27 and TRBJ1-6; maybe TRBD1 (5 bases). Germline loops: CDR1 MNHEY, CDR2 SMNVEV (reference sequence). The V gene lost 5 bases and the J gene lost 8 bases, with 22 bases spanning the gap. The CDR3 has 17 residues.

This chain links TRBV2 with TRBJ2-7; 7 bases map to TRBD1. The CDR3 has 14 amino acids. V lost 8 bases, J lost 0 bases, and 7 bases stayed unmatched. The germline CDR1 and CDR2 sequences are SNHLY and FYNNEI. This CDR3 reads CASLLQGSSYEQYF. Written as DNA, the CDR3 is TGTGCCAGCCTCCTACAGGGGTCCTCCTACGAGCAGTACTTC. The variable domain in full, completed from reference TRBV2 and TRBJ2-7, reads EPEVTQTPSHQVTQMGQEVILRCVPISNHLYFYWYRQILGQKVEFLVSFYNNEISEKSEIFDDQFSVERPDGSNFTLKIRSTKLEDSAMYFCASLLQGSSYEQYFGPGTRLTVT.

The DNA of the CDR3 is TGTGCCAGCAGCTTAGCGCCCGGTTGGAACACTGAAGCTTTCTTT. Protein: CASSLAPGWNTEAFF. The rearrangement uses TRBV7-2 and TRBJ1-1; D is uncertain. Trimming removed 0 bases from V and 1 base from J, with 9 bases in between. CDR1 SGHTA and CDR2 FQGNSA come from the germline V gene. The CDR3 totals 15 residues.

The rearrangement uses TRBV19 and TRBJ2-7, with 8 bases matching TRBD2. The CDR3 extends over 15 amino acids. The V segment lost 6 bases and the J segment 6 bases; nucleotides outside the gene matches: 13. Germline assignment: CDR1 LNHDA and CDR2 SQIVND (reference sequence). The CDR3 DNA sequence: TGTGCCAGTAGCCAGGGACTAGGGGGGCCTGGCGAGCAGTACTTC. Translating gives CASSQGLGGPGEQYF.

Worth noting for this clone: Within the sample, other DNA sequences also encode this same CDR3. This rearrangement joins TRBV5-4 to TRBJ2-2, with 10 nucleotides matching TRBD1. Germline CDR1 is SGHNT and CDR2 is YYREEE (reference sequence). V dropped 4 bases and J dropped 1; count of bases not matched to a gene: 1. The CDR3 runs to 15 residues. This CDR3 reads CASSRDRGNTGELFF. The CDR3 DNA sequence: TGTGCCAGCAGCAGGGACAGGGGGAACACCGGGGAGCTGTTTTTT. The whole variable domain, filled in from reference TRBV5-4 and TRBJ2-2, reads ETGVTQSPTHLIKTRGQQVTLRCSSQSGHNTVSWYQQALGQGPQFIFQYYREEENGRGNFPPRFSGLQFPNYSSELNVNALELDDSALYLCASSRDRGNTGELFFGEGSRLTVL.

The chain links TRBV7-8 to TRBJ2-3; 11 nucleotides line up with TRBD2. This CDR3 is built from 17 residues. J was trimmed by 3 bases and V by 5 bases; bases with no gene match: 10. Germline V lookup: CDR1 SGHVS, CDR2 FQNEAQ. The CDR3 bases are TGTGCCAGCAGCACACTTAGCGGGGGGGCCGGGACAGATACGCAGTATTTT. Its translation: CASSTLSGGAGTDTQYF.

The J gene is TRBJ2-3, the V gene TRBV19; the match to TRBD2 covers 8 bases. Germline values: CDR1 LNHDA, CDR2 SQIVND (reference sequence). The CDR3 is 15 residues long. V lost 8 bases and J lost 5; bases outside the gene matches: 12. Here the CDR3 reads CASALRAGALDTQYF. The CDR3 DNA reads TGTGCCAGTGCCCTTCGAGCGGGGGCCCTAGATACGCAGTATTTT.

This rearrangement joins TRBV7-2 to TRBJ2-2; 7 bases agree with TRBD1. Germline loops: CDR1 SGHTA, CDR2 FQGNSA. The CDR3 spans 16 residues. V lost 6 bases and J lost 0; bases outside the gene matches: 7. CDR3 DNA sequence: TGTGCCAGCAGGTTGCAGGGGGTCGCGAACACCGGGGAGCTGTTTTTT. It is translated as CASRLQGVANTGELFF.

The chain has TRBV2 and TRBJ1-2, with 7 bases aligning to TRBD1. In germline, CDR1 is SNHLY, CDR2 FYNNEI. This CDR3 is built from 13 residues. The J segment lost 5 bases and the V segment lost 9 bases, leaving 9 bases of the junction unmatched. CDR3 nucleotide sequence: TGTGCCAGTGTCCCTCCGGGACAGTATGGCTACACCTTC. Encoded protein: CASVPPGQYGYTF.

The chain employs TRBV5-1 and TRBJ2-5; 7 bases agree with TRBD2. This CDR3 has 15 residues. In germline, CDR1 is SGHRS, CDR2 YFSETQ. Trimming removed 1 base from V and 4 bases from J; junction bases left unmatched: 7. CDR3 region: CASSLIGGEGETQYF. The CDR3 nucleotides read TGCGCCAGCAGCTTGATCGGAGGGGAGGGAGAGACCCAGTACTTC.

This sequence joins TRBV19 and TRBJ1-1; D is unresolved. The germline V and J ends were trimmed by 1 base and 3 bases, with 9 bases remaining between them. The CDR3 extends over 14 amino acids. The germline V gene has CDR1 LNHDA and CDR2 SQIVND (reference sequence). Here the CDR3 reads CASSIVLRDTEAFF. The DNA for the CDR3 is TGTGCCAGTAGTATAGTGTTGCGGGACACTGAAGCTTTCTTT.

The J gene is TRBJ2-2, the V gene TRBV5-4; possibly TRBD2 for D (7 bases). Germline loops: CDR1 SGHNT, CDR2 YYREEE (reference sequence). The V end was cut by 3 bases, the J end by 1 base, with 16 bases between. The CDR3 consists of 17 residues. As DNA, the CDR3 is TGTGCCAGCAGCTCCCTCGGGGGGCGGGGGAACACCGGGGAGCTGTTTTTT. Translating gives CASSSLGGRGNTGELFF.

Here the CDR3 reads CAAHRSLGLSSTDTQYF. Written as DNA, the CDR3 is TGTGCCGCCCACCGCTCCCTGGGGCTCTCTAGCACAGATACGCAGTATTTT. The chain couples TRBV10-3 to TRBJ2-3, with D tentatively TRBD1 (5 bases). The germline V gene has CDR1 ENHRY and CDR2 SYGVKD. V was pared by 11 bases and J by 0 bases, with 24 bases between. This CDR3 comprises 17 residues.

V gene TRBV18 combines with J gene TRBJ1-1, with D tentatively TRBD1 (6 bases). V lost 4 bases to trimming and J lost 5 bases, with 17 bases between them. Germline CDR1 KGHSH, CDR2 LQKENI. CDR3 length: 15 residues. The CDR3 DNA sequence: TGTGCCAGCTCACTCCTGGACAGTTCACCGACTGAAGCTTTCTTT. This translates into CASSLLDSSPTEAFF.